These 26 T cell receptor beta chains were all obtained from the same sample, sequenced in a study of CD8+CD57+ T cells in acquired aplastic anemia. According to the study, genomic DNA was the template for TCR beta VDJ and CDR3 profiling. TCRdb re-analysed the reads in MiXCR, keeping a single row per CDR3 protein. The table lists roughly 420,000 distinct CDR3 sequences, roughly 64% of them singletons. The sequencing input was sorted CD4+, CD8+, or CD8+CD57+ T cells (not recorded which) from PBMCs. The receptor set was obtained from a human donor in good health, serving as a control.

This chain connects TRBV5-6 to TRBJ2-3; 10 positions match TRBD1. Germline CDR1 reads SGHDT; CDR2 reads YYEEEE. J lost 2 bases, V lost 4 bases, and 1 base had no gene match. The CDR3 consists of 14 residues. The CDR3 is CASSDRGPTDTQYF. The CDR3 DNA follows: TGTGCCAGCAGCGACAGGGGGCCCACAGATACGCAGTATTTT.

On this clonotype itself: Mismatch with germline at one junction end may stem from a read error. This rearrangement joins TRBV7-9 to TRBJ2-1; TRBD2 is a possible D gene (6 bases). Germline loops: CDR1 SEHNR, CDR2 FQNEAQ (reference sequence). The CDR3 contains 14 residues. The chain's CDR3 is CASSSGLEYKEQFF. The CDR3 coding sequence is TGCGCCAGCAGCTCGGGACTTGAGTACAAGGAGCAGTTCTTC.

This CDR3 reads CASSGRIDTTRTLFF. CDR3 in DNA: TGTGCCAGCAGCGGACGGATCGATACCACCAGGACGCTGTTTTTT. V is TRBV7-2 and J is TRBJ2-2, with D unresolved. The CDR3 is 15 residues long. The germline V gene encodes CDR1 SGHTA and CDR2 FQGNSA. V was shortened by 5 bases and J by 13 bases, with 23 bases between the two germline ends. Filled out from reference TRBV7-2 and TRBJ2-2, the complete variable domain reads GAGVSQSPSNKVTEKGKDVELRCDPISGHTALYWYRQSLGQGLEFLIYFQGNSAPDKSGLPSDRFSAERTGGSVSTLTIQRTQQEDSAVYLCASSGRIDTTRTLFFGEGSRLTVL.

As to this clonotype: Since the CDR3 does not end with the conserved phenylalanine or tryptophan, this likely comes from a read error. The DNA is left out, because the CDR3 cannot be placed on it with certainty; the CDR3 is given as TCRdb lists it. The chain joins TRBV15 to TRBJ2-5; the D segment call TRBD1 is taken from the table without a DNA check. The CDR3 spans 13 amino acids, including both terminal residues. From germline, CDR1 is LNHNV and CDR2 YYDKDF (reference sequence). The CDR3 spells CATSPPLGWTYGY.

This clonotype has a count of ten or more. Here the CDR3 DNA reads TGCGCCAGCAGCCTGGGTAGTAGCGGGGGGTATAGAGATACGCAGTATTTT. This encodes CASSLGSSGGYRDTQYF. V gene TRBV5-1 combines with J gene TRBJ2-3, with TRBD2 matching over 10 bases. CDR1 is SGHRS and CDR2 is YFSETQ in the germline V gene. The CDR3 loop spans 17 amino acids. V trimming: 4 bases; J trimming: 5 bases; junction bases outside the gene matches: 13.

Concerning this clonotype: The junction differs from germline at one of its ends, possibly a read error. The chain joins TRBV5-1 to TRBJ2-5; the D is unclear. CDR1 and CDR2 from the germline V gene are SGHRS and YFSETQ. The CDR3 length is 11 residues. The CDR3 protein is CASSSYDPTSF. CDR3 DNA sequence: TGCGCCAGCAGCTCGTATGATCCCACCAGCTTC.

As regards this clonotype: The final CDR3 position lacks the conserved phenylalanine or tryptophan, pointing to a likely read error. Because the CDR3's place on the DNA is in doubt, the DNA is left out and the CDR3 is given as listed by TCRdb. The J gene is TRBJ2-3, the V gene TRBV9; TRBD2 reflects the table's D call only, with no check against the DNA. Including both end residues, the CDR3 is 13 amino acids long. Germline assignment: CDR1 SGDLS and CDR2 YYNGEE. This CDR3 reads CASSVGQGYGTEV.

Concerning this clonotype itself: The CDR3 does not close with the conserved phenylalanine or tryptophan, likely indicating a read error. No DNA is shown, since the ends of the CDR3 on it are uncertain; the CDR3 is the one TCRdb lists. CDR3 loop: CASSERELHEEFG. This chain connects TRBV2 to TRBJ2-1; the table's D call TRBD2 went unverified against the DNA. The CDR3 totals 13 residues, both ends included. The germline V gene has CDR1 SNHLY and CDR2 FYNNEI.

Of note for this clonotype: Given the absence of the conserved phenylalanine or tryptophan at the CDR3 end, a read error is likely. The DNA is omitted, as the CDR3 cannot be located on it reliably, and the CDR3 follows TCRdb's listing. This chain links TRBV7-2 with TRBJ2-7; the table's D gene call, TRBD1, was not cross checked with the DNA. Counting both end residues, the CDR3 totals 12 amino acids. Germline CDR1 and CDR2: SGHTA and FQGNSA. CDR3 sequence: CASSLPGGNTYS.

This rearrangement joins TRBV7-3 to TRBJ2-2; D remains unclear. Deletions cut 2 bases from V and 17 bases from J, with 24 bases between. The CDR3 is 15 residues long. The germline V gene has CDR1 SGHTA and CDR2 FQGTGA. CDR3 in DNA: TGTGCCAGCAGCTTACCAAGCACAGATACCCAGGATCTTTTTTTT. Translated: CASSLPSTDTQDLFF.

This clonotype was seen many times. The chain has TRBV19 and TRBJ1-1; 7 bases fit TRBD1. Germline loops: CDR1 LNHDA, CDR2 SQIVND (reference sequence). The CDR3 runs to 13 residues. With V trimmed by 10 bases and J by 5 bases, 10 bases remained unmatched. CDR3 sequence reads: CATRTGLRTEAFF. CDR3 sequence (DNA): TGTGCCACCAGGACAGGCCTGAGGACTGAAGCTTTCTTT.

This clonotype was observed at least ten times. The gene calls are TRBV2 and TRBJ1-1, with 9 positions matching TRBD1. V lost 5 bases, J lost 1 base, and 2 bases stayed unmatched. Germline CDR1 SNHLY, CDR2 FYNNEI. The CDR3 is 14 residues long. This CDR3 reads CASSRTGANTEAFF. The DNA of the CDR3 is TGTGCCAGCAGTCGGACAGGGGCGAACACTGAAGCTTTCTTT.

On this clonotype itself: Compared with germline, one end of the junction differs, possibly owing to a read error. The rearrangement uses TRBV10-1 and TRBJ1-4; D is perhaps TRBD1 (5 bases). Germline V gene data show CDR1 as WNHNN and CDR2 as SYGVQD (reference sequence). This CDR3 region has 13 residues. CDR3 coding DNA: TGTGCCAGCAGCCCCGACAGCACTGAAAAACTGTTTTTT. Amino acids: CASSPDSTEKLFF.

This chain joins TRBV5-8 and TRBJ2-1, with TRBD2 identical over 9 bases. CDR1 and CDR2 from the germline V gene are SGHTS and YDEGEE. The length of the CDR3 is 14 residues. V lost 3 bases to trimming and J lost 15 bases; unmatched junction nucleotides: 13. CDR3 region: CASSSLASGTSLFF. As DNA, the CDR3 is TGTGCCAGCAGCTCCCTTGCATCGGGGACTAGCCTGTTCTTC.

As to this clonotype: A read error may account for a junction end that differs from germline. The chain employs TRBV7-7 and TRBJ1-1, with D perhaps matching TRBD1 (6 bases). Germline CDR1 reads SSHAT; CDR2 reads FNYEAQ (reference sequence). There are 14 residues in the CDR3. The CDR3 DNA reads as TGTGCTAGCAGCCCCTACGGGCGGGGGCAATTACCTACGTTT. Translated, it gives CASSPYGRGQLPTF.

This clonotype was counted ten times or more. The chain uses TRBV12-3 or TRBV12-4 and TRBJ1-6, with D possibly TRBD1 on 5 matching bases. Trimming cost V 6 bases and J 7 bases, with 13 bases left between them. CDR3 length: 14 amino acids. The CDR3 region has the DNA TGTGCCAGCAGCCTCGGGACCACCAATTCACCCCTCCACTTT. Protein product: CASSLGTTNSPLHF.

The chain combines TRBV7-6 with TRBJ1-5; the D gene is possibly TRBD1 (6 bases). This CDR3 spans 16 amino acids. CDR1 is SGHVS, CDR2 FNYEAQ, per germline. The ends were cut back, 4 bases at V and 13 bases at J, with 26 bases in the middle. The CDR3 spells CASSSTRPGAYEQQHF. The DNA of the CDR3 is TGTGCCAGCAGCTCGACCCGGCCAGGGGCCTACGAGCAGCAGCATTTT.

With respect to this clonotype: One junction end does not reproduce the germline sequence, and a read error may be involved. The chain joins TRBV7-3 to TRBJ1-6; D not resolved. Germline V gene sequence: CDR1 SGHTA, CDR2 FQGTGA. This CDR3 comprises 14 residues. The CDR3 protein is CASDSGATNSPLLF. CDR3 DNA: TGTGCCAGCGACTCAGGCGCGACTAATTCACCCCTCCTCTTT.

The sample holds many counts of this clonotype. The genes are TRBV2 and TRBJ2-7; TRBD1 matches at 9 bases. The V gene end was trimmed by 6 bases and the J gene end by 5 bases; junction bases not matched to a gene: 14. The germline V gene encodes CDR1 SNHLY and CDR2 FYNNEI. The CDR3 length is 16 residues. Here the CDR3 DNA reads TGTGCCAGCAGATTCTCCCCGACAGGGGGGGTGGACGAGCAGTACTTC. This sequence encodes CASRFSPTGGVDEQYF.

The chain is built from TRBV15 and TRBJ2-1; possibly TRBD2 for D (5 bases). CDR3 length: 18 amino acids. The V gene lost 3 bases and the J gene lost 0 bases, with 18 bases spanning the gap. Germline CDR1 LNHNV, CDR2 YYDKDF (reference sequence). The CDR3 region is CATSSEERWETSYNEQFF. CDR3 DNA: TGTGCCACCAGCAGCGAAGAGCGGTGGGAGACCTCCTACAATGAGCAGTTCTTC.

Comments on this clonotype: At one boundary the junction diverges from the germline segment, which might be a read error. V and J are TRBV11-2 and TRBJ2-1; D assignment may be TRBD1 or TRBD2 (5 bases each). This CDR3 is built from 17 residues. The germline V gene encodes CDR1 SGHAT and CDR2 FQNNGV. The CDR3 here is CATSTVPRRGNLHEQFF. In DNA form, the CDR3 reads TGTGCCACCAGCACAGTTCCACGACGGGGCAACCTTCATGAGCAGTTCTTC.

The chain combines TRBV11-3 with TRBJ1-1; D may be TRBD1 (5 bases). The CDR3 contains 13 residues. Germline CDR1 reads SGHNT; CDR2 reads YENEEA. Trimming cost V 9 bases and J 10 bases, with 21 bases left between them. In nucleotides, the CDR3 is TGTGCCAGTAGTATTTCCAGGACGAGGGGAGCTTTCTTT. This encodes CASSISRTRGAFF. Together with reference TRBV11-3 and TRBJ1-1, the CDR3 gives the full variable domain: EAGVVQSPRYKIIEKKQPVAFWCNPISGHNTLYWYLQNLGQGPELLIRYENEEAVDDSQLPKDRFSAERLKGVDSTLKIQPAELGDSAVYLCASSISRTRGAFFGQGTRLTVV.

The V call is TRBV7-6, the J call TRBJ2-7, with 9 positions matching TRBD2. The germline gives CDR1 SGHVS, CDR2 FNYEAQ. V lost 2 bases to trimming and J lost 12 bases; unmatched junction nucleotides: 14. This CDR3 region has 15 residues. CDR3 region: CASSLRLRGGDLLYF. The DNA of the CDR3 is TGTGCCAGCAGCTTACGCCTGCGGGGGGGGGACCTGTTGTACTTC.

As to this clonotype: The junction departs from germline at one end; a sequencing error may be responsible. CDR3 loop: CASSIRRRNYEQYF. CDR3 bases: TGTGCCAGCAGCATACGCCGGAGAAACTACGAGCAGTACTTC. This rearrangement joins TRBV15 to TRBJ2-7; D is unresolved. The germline CDR1 and CDR2 sequences are LNHNV and YYDKDF (reference sequence). The CDR3 extends over 14 amino acids.

The rearrangement links TRBV6-2 or TRBV6-3 to TRBJ1-1, with D uncertain. Trimming stripped 7 bases from V and 1 base from J, with 7 bases between. Germline-derived CDR1 and CDR2 are MNHEY and SVGEGT. This CDR3 comprises 12 residues. CDR3 DNA sequence: TGTGCCAGCACCTTACCGAACACTGAAGCTTTCTTT. Residues: CASTLPNTEAFF.

V is TRBV19 and J is TRBJ1-4, with D unclear. Germline values: CDR1 LNHDA, CDR2 SQIVND (reference sequence). CDR3 length: 15 residues. V was trimmed by 7 bases and J by 7 bases, leaving 19 bases between them. CDR3 sequence reads: CASKVRGSHGEKLFF. Here the CDR3 DNA reads TGTGCCAGTAAGGTCCGGGGTAGCCATGGTGAAAAACTGTTTTTT.